Listed below are T cell receptor beta chains from one sample, sequenced in a study of identical twins. TCRdb reprocessed the 5' RACE reads with MiXCR, giving one entry per CDR3 protein. The data hold about 250,000 distinct CDR3 sequences, with over 11% observed a single time. Source material: memory (CD45RO+) T cells sorted from blood. The receptor set was obtained from a woman younger than 30 in good health. Both conserved end residues are part of each CDR3. The D gene is left open where the match is weak. Expanded clones get a size class; other rows say once, few or many, or leave the size out.

cdr3_aa	cdr3_nt	v_call	j_call	d_call	clone_size
CASSLGEGRTEAFF	TGCGCCAGCAGCTTGGGCGAGGGTCGGACTGAAGCTTTCTTT	TRBV5-1	TRBJ1-1	.	.
CASSHPGTGIINEQFF	TGCGCCAGCAGCCACCCCGGGACTGGGATCATCAATGAGCAGTTCTTC	TRBV4-1	TRBJ2-1	.	few
CASSFESRGKEKLFF	TGTGCCAGCAGTTTTGAATCCCGGGGTAAAGAAAAACTGTTTTTT	TRBV12-3/TRBV12-4	TRBJ1-4	.	.
CACRDRGSRGYTF	TGTGCCTGCAGGGACAGGGGGTCTCGGGGCTACACCTTC	TRBV30	TRBJ1-2	TRBD1	many
CASSLLQAGSYNEQFF	TGTGCCAGCAGTCTACTACAGGCGGGCTCCTACAATGAGCAGTTCTTC	TRBV27	TRBJ2-1	.	.
CASSESSPNYGYTF	TGTGCCAGCAGTGAATCGTCTCCTAACTATGGCTACACCTTC	TRBV6-1	TRBJ1-2	.	.
CASSESGPGELFF	TGCGCCAGCAGTGAGAGTGGCCCCGGGGAGCTGTTTTTT	TRBV10-1	TRBJ2-2	.	.
CSVDRGDTEAFF	TGCAGCGTTGACAGGGGGGACACTGAAGCTTTCTTT	TRBV29-1	TRBJ1-1	TRBD1	few
CASSSTGTGELFF	TGTGCCAGCAGCTCAACCGGCACCGGGGAGCTGTTTTTT	TRBV7-6	TRBJ2-2	.	.
CASSPLQGTGELFF	TGTGCCAGCTCACCACTCCAGGGGACCGGGGAGCTGTTTTTT	TRBV18	TRBJ2-2	.	few
CSARDPAGGPDEQFF	TGCAGTGCTAGAGATCCAGCGGGGGGGCCCGATGAGCAGTTCTTC	TRBV20-1	TRBJ2-1	TRBD2	.
CASSLVGSGGGQPQHF	TGTGCCAGCAGTTTAGTAGGGTCAGGGGGCGGTCAGCCCCAGCATTTT	TRBV12-3/TRBV12-4	TRBJ1-5	TRBD1	.
CASSLRESSYEQYF	TGTGCCAGCAGCTTACGGGAGAGCTCCTACGAGCAGTACTTC	TRBV11-1	TRBJ2-7	.	many
CASRKRVTHNEQFF	TGTGCCAGCAGAAAGAGGGTAACCCACAATGAGCAGTTCTTC	TRBV6-2/TRBV6-3	TRBJ2-1	.	.
CASSPQNPYYEQYF	TGTGCCAGCAGCCCCCAGAACCCCTACTACGAGCAGTACTTC	TRBV12-3/TRBV12-4	TRBJ2-7	.	.
CAWSAGSSGGAREQFF	TGTGCCTGGAGTGCAGGGAGTAGCGGGGGGGCCAGGGAGCAGTTCTTC	TRBV30	TRBJ2-1	TRBD2	few
CSALRTTDYEQYF	TGCAGTGCCCTCAGGACCACCGACTACGAGCAGTACTTC	TRBV20-1	TRBJ2-7	.	few
CASSVSRGAYGYTF	TGCGCCAGCAGCGTCAGCCGGGGCGCTTATGGCTACACCTTC	TRBV4-3	TRBJ1-2	.	many
CASSQGASYNEQFF	TGTGCCAGCAGCCAAGGGGCTAGCTACAATGAGCAGTTCTTC	TRBV14	TRBJ2-1	.	many
CASSRETGYTF	TGTGCCAGCAGCCGGGAAACTGGCTACACCTTC	TRBV3-1	TRBJ1-2	.	.
CSVEASEDTEAFF	TGCAGCGTTGAAGCCTCGGAGGACACTGAAGCTTTCTTT	TRBV29-1	TRBJ1-1	.	many
CASSVGVAGGLEQYF	TGTGCCAGCAGCGTAGGGGTAGCGGGGGGTCTCGAGCAGTACTTC	TRBV9	TRBJ2-7	TRBD2	few
CSARGQGASYEQYF	TGCAGTGCTAGGGGCCAAGGGGCTTCCTACGAGCAGTACTTC	TRBV20-1	TRBJ2-7	.	few
CASSPSPGQVAYEQYF	TGTGCCAGCAGTCCAAGTCCCGGACAGGTGGCCTACGAGCAGTACTTC	TRBV14	TRBJ2-7	TRBD1	few
CASSQELPFGTRRDEQFF	TGCGCCAGCAGCCAAGAGCTGCCTTTTGGGACTAGACGCGATGAGCAGTTCTTC	TRBV4-3	TRBJ2-1	TRBD2	.
CASSQPATGPYTEAFF	TGTGCCAGCAGCCAGCCGGCGACAGGCCCTTACACTGAAGCTTTCTTT	TRBV7-9	TRBJ1-1	.	.
CASSPAGGSQETQYF	TGTGCCAGCAGCCCCGCTGGCGGTAGTCAAGAGACCCAGTACTTC	TRBV5-6	TRBJ2-5	.	.
CASRRIRDSSYEQYF	TGTGCCAGCAGGAGGATAAGGGACTCATCCTACGAGCAGTACTTC	TRBV6-2/TRBV6-3	TRBJ2-7	.	few
CATSDFKGGRGSNEQFF	TGTGCCACCAGTGATTTTAAAGGTGGCAGGGGGTCCAATGAGCAGTTCTTC	TRBV24-1	TRBJ2-1	TRBD1	many
CASRQYRTGQNYGYTF	TGTGCCAGCAGACAGTATCGGACGGGGCAAAACTATGGCTACACCTTC	TRBV6-1	TRBJ1-2	.	few
CASSSEDREGSPLHF	TGTGCCAGCAGCTCCGAGGACAGGGAGGGTTCACCCCTCCACTTT	TRBV9	TRBJ1-6	TRBD1	.
CASSKRQLYGYTF	TGTGCCAGCAGCAAACGGCAGCTTTATGGCTACACCTTC	TRBV21-1	TRBJ1-2	.	many
CSARNPTYEQYF	TGCAGCGCTAGGAACCCGACCTACGAGCAGTACTTC	TRBV29-1	TRBJ2-7	.	few
CASSLNSAPNSPLHF	TGTGCCAGCAGCTTAAATAGCGCTCCTAATTCACCCCTCCACTTT	TRBV7-2	TRBJ1-6	.	.
CSARDQGRNEKLFF	TGCAGTGCTAGAGATCAAGGGCGGAATGAAAAACTGTTTTTT	TRBV20-1	TRBJ1-4	.	many
CASSLGTGTSGGLYEQYF	TGCGCCAGCAGCTTGGGCACCGGGACTAGCGGGGGCCTGTACGAGCAGTACTTC	TRBV5-1	TRBJ2-7	TRBD2	.
CASSLNGAYEQYF	TGCGCCAGCAGCTTGAACGGGGCTTACGAGCAGTACTTC	TRBV5-1	TRBJ2-7	.	few
CSASWDAYEQYF	TGCAGTGCTAGCTGGGACGCCTACGAGCAGTACTTC	TRBV20-1	TRBJ2-7	.	.
CASSLGSWQETQYF	TGTGCCAGCTCCCTAGGGTCGTGGCAAGAGACCCAGTACTTC	TRBV18	TRBJ2-5	.	.
CATSDAGTSSYNEQFF	TGTGCCACCAGTGACGCCGGGACTAGCTCCTACAATGAGCAGTTCTTC	TRBV24-1	TRBJ2-1	TRBD2	many
CASTGAYEQYF	TGTGCCAGCACGGGGGCCTACGAGCAGTACTTC	TRBV2	TRBJ2-7	.	.
CSVGTGYDETQYF	TGCAGCGTAGGGACAGGGTATGACGAGACCCAGTACTTC	TRBV29-1	TRBJ2-5	TRBD1	many
CSARDGSGRGETQYF	TGCAGTGCTAGAGATGGAAGCGGGAGAGGAGAGACCCAGTACTTC	TRBV20-1	TRBJ2-5	TRBD2	.
CSVFWQGDGYTF	TGCAGCGTTTTCTGGCAGGGCGATGGCTACACCTTC	TRBV29-1	TRBJ1-2	.	few
CASTRLASSYNEQFF	TGTGCCAGCACCCGCCTAGCGAGCTCCTACAATGAGCAGTTCTTC	TRBV2	TRBJ2-1	.	many
CASSLDSYNSPLHF	TGCGCCAGCAGCTTGGACAGCTACAATTCACCCCTCCACTTT	TRBV5-1	TRBJ1-6	.	many